This TCR beta chain was captured by sequencing in a study of regulatory T cells in long-lasting Graves disease. Time point: persistent/refractory GD, antithyroid drugs over 5 years with positive TRAb. RNA isolated from PBMCs was used to make the TCR library. CDR3 length: 13 residues. CDR1 is MGHDK and CDR2 is SYGVNS in the germline V gene. V was trimmed by 3 bases and J by 4 bases, leaving 9 bases between them. This clonotype showed up just a few times. The authors built TCR beta libraries using iRepertoire HTBI primers and Arm-PCR of CDR3 regions. TCRdb re-called the multiplex PCR reads through MiXCR, storing one row per CDR3 protein. The table lists about 460,000 distinct CDR3 sequences, less than 25% of them singletons.

The sequenced sample was peripheral blood mononuclear cells (PBMCs), obtained when the disease was refractory, from a patient treated with antithyroid drugs. This TCR derives from a female donor with Graves disease. The chain joins TRBV25-1 to TRBJ1-2, with D maybe TRBD1 (5 bases). The CDR3 sequence: CASSELTAYGYTF. CDR3 DNA: TGTGCCAGCAGTGAGTTGACAGCCTATGGCTACACCTTC.